These T cell receptor beta chains were read from a single sample in a study of T cell responses to AZD1222 COVID-19 vaccine. This table comes from immunoSEQ multiplex PCR, and its TCRdb copy is limited to in-frame clones, with some not included. The sample yields 95,000 to 130,000 clones, over 75% seen once. The starting material was peripheral blood, obtained on day 0 of AZD1222 vaccination. All receptors come from an adult in good health. Each CDR3 is given with its conserved first and last residue. Each record gives: V gene, J gene, D gene, clone size, CDR3 DNA, CDR3 protein. D genes are given only for firm matches. Rows may omit the clone size; those that give it use once, few, many or a size class.

>TRBV5-4|TRBJ1-3|.|once
TGTGCCAGCAGCTTGGGATTGGGCGGCTCTGGAAACACCATATATTTT
CASSLGLGGSGNTIYF
>TRBV5-1|TRBJ2-1|.|.
TGCGCCAGCAGCGCAACCGAAAATCGAAATGAGCAGTTCTTC
CASSATENRNEQFF
>TRBV27|TRBJ2-3|TRBD1|.
TGTGCCAGCAGTCGAAAGGGGGCCCAAGATACGCAGTATTTT
CASSRKGAQDTQYF
>TRBV3-1/TRBV3-2|TRBJ2-1|.|.
TGTGCCAGCAGCCACGTAGCCGAGCACAATGAGCAGTTCTTC
CASSHVAEHNEQFF
>TRBV6-5|TRBJ2-3|.|.
TGTGCCAGCAGTTATGACAAGGCTACAGATACGCAGTATTTT
CASSYDKATDTQYF
>TRBV6-5|TRBJ1-5|.|once
TGTGCCAGCAGACAGGCCAAAAATCAGCCCCAGCATTTT
CASRQAKNQPQHF
>TRBV9|TRBJ2-1|TRBD1|.
TGTGCCAGCAGCGCTACAGGGGTCCAATACAATGAGCAGTTCTTC
CASSATGVQYNEQFF
>TRBV4-1|TRBJ1-2|.|.
TGCGCCAGCAGCCCCCACGGAGACGAGTCCCACTATGGCTACACCTTC
CASSPHGDESHYGYTF
>TRBV28|TRBJ1-2|TRBD1|.
TGTGCCAGCAGTGGACAGGGGCGCGACAACACCTTC
CASSGQGRDNTF
>TRBV18|TRBJ2-2|.|.
TGTGCCAGCTCACCACGAAAGGAGGGTACCGGGGAGCTGTTTTTT
CASSPRKEGTGELFF
>TRBV6-5|TRBJ1-5|.|.
TGTGCCAGCAGGGCAGGGACGGACAATCAGCCCCAGCATTTT
CASRAGTDNQPQHF
>TRBV27|TRBJ1-1|.|.
TGTGCCAGCAGGGAGAGCACTGAAATTAACACTGAAGCTTTCTTT
CASRESTEINTEAFF
>TRBV6-5|TRBJ2-7|.|.
TGTGCCAGCAGTTACGGGGGGACCTACGAGCAGTACTTC
CASSYGGTYEQYF
>TRBV6-5|TRBJ2-4|TRBD1|.
TGTGCCAGCAGTACCCCGGGACAGGGGCTCGTTCAGTACTTC
CASSTPGQGLVQYF
>TRBV7-8|TRBJ2-7|.|.
TGTGCCAGCAGTTCCTATTCCGGGACAGGGCGGAGCGGGAGGGCCTACGAGCAGTACTTC
CASSSYSGTGRSGRAYEQYF
>TRBV7-2|TRBJ2-2|.|.
TGTGCCAGCAGCCCGAGGGGAGACACCGGGGAGCTGTTTTTT
CASSPRGDTGELFF
>TRBV11-2|TRBJ2-7|TRBD1|.
TGTGCCAGCAGCCCCATTTCCAGGACAGGCTCCTACGAGCAGTACTTC
CASSPISRTGSYEQYF
>TRBV27|TRBJ2-3|TRBD2|.
TGTGCCAGCAGTTCTAGCGGGAAGGCGCAGTATTTT
CASSSSGKAQYF
>TRBV6-5|TRBJ2-7|TRBD1|.
TGTGCCAGCAGCTTTGGACAGGGGCCTTCCTACGAGCAGTACTTC
CASSFGQGPSYEQYF
>TRBV28|TRBJ2-2|.|.
TGTGCCAGCCTCCCCTTGGACACCGGGGAGCTGTTTTTT
CASLPLDTGELFF
>TRBV10-3|TRBJ1-1|.|once
TGTGCCATCAAAGCTTGGGAGTACACTGAAGCTTTCTTT
CAIKAWEYTEAFF
>TRBV5-4|TRBJ1-2|TRBD1|.
TGTGCCAGCAGCTCCGGGACAGGGGGCCCCAATGTTTATGGCTACACCTTC
CASSSGTGGPNVYGYTF
>TRBV11-2|TRBJ2-1|TRBD2|few
TGTGCCAGCAGCCCCACCGGGCGGACTAGCGGGAGGGTCTATGAGCAGTTCTTC
CASSPTGRTSGRVYEQFF
>TRBV6-5|TRBJ1-1|.|.
TGTGCCAGCGGTCTGGGACGGGAAGGGGCTGAAGCTTTCTTT
CASGLGREGAEAFF
>TRBV5-1|TRBJ2-2|.|.
TGCGCCAGCAGCTTGGCCTTAGGGGACACCGGGGAGCTGTTTTTT
CASSLALGDTGELFF
>TRBV6-4|TRBJ1-4|.|.
TGTGCCAGCAGCGCCAATTTGGGAGAAAAACTGTTTTTT
CASSANLGEKLFF
>TRBV9|TRBJ1-5|.|.
TGTGCCAGCAGCGTAGATCCTTGGGAGCCCCAGCATTTT
CASSVDPWEPQHF
>TRBV3-1/TRBV3-2|TRBJ1-6|.|.
TGTGCCAGCAACTCTTTCACAGGGAGATTCAGGAATTCACCCCTCCACTTT
CASNSFTGRFRNSPLHF
>TRBV19|TRBJ2-3|.|few
TGTGCCAGTAGTCCGGGGCCGGGGAATACGCAGTATTTT
CASSPGPGNTQYF
>TRBV7-3|TRBJ2-1|.|.
TGTGCCAGCAGCCCACTAGGTAATGAGCAGTTCTTC
CASSPLGNEQFF
>TRBV27|TRBJ2-1|.|.
TGTGCCAGCAGTTTAACAGGGTTCGGGGCCTACAATGAGCAGTTCTTC
CASSLTGFGAYNEQFF
>TRBV11-3|TRBJ2-1|TRBD2|.
TGTGCCAGCAGCTTAGGGGGCCGCGGGGGATGGAATGAGCAGTTCTTC
CASSLGGRGGWNEQFF
>TRBV27|TRBJ1-2|TRBD1|.
TGTGCCAGCAGCCGCGGGACAGGGTACTATGGCTACACCTTC
CASSRGTGYYGYTF
>TRBV6-5|TRBJ2-6|.|few
TGTGCCAGCAGTTACTCGGTGCAGTCTGGGGCCAACGTCCTGACTTTC
CASSYSVQSGANVLTF
>TRBV28|TRBJ2-7|TRBD1|.
TGTGCCAGCAACAGGGGCTCCTACGAGCAGTACTTC
CASNRGSYEQYF
>TRBV10-2|TRBJ2-4|.|.
TGCGCCATCGGACAGGCCAAAAACATTCAGTACTTC
CAIGQAKNIQYF
>TRBV28|TRBJ1-4|.|.
TGTGCCAGCAGTCTTACCGGCGGAGGTGAAAAACTGTTTTTT
CASSLTGGGEKLFF
>TRBV4-1|TRBJ1-5|.|.
TGCGCCAGCAGCCAAACCCCAGGGACTCAGCCCCAGCATTTT
CASSQTPGTQPQHF
>TRBV7-7|TRBJ2-3|.|.
TGTGCCAGCAGCCTGACTATTTCGGGCACAGATACGCAGTATTTT
CASSLTISGTDTQYF
>TRBV27|TRBJ1-6|.|.
TGTGCCAGCAGTTTGCTGGGGGTACCGGGGAATTCACCCCTCCACTTT
CASSLLGVPGNSPLHF
>TRBV2|TRBJ2-7|.|.
TGTGCCAGCAGTGAAGATCTTCCTGCAGTCTCCTACGAGCAGTACTTC
CASSEDLPAVSYEQYF
>TRBV7-8|TRBJ2-7|.|once
TGTGCCAGCAGCCCCCGGGGGCCGGATTCCTACGAGCAGTACTTC
CASSPRGPDSYEQYF
>TRBV28|TRBJ2-1|TRBD1|once
TGTGCCAGCAGTTCCATGGGACAGGCTATCGATGAGCAGTTCTTC
CASSSMGQAIDEQFF
>TRBV27|TRBJ2-5|.|.
TGTGCCAGCAGTTTTGGCGGGCCATACCAAGAGACCCAGTACTTC
CASSFGGPYQETQYF
>TRBV2|TRBJ2-3|.|.
TGTGCCAGCAGTGTGGGCTACGGCACAGATACGCAGTATTTT
CASSVGYGTDTQYF
>TRBV20-1|TRBJ2-2|.|.
TGCAGTGCTAGTCGCGGGAAAGTGACCGGGGAGCTGTTTTTT
CSASRGKVTGELFF
>TRBV9|TRBJ2-1|TRBD2|.
TGTGCCAGCACCGGTAGCGGGCCCTACAATGAGCAGTTCTTC
CASTGSGPYNEQFF
>TRBV3-1/TRBV3-2|TRBJ1-1|TRBD1|.
TGTGCCAGCAGCCAAGACCGGACAGGGTTGGGGTATGAAGCTTTCTTT
CASSQDRTGLGYEAFF
>TRBV29-1|TRBJ1-4|.|.
TGCAGCGTAATTACAACTAATGAAAAACTGTTTTTT
CSVITTNEKLFF
>TRBV30|TRBJ2-1|.|.
TGTGCCTGGAGTCATGGGGGGTATCATGAGCAGTTCTTC
CAWSHGGYHEQFF
>TRBV3-1/TRBV3-2|TRBJ2-3|TRBD2|.
TGTGCCAGCAGCCAACTAGCGGGAGCCTCCAGCACAGATACGCAGTATTTT
CASSQLAGASSTDTQYF